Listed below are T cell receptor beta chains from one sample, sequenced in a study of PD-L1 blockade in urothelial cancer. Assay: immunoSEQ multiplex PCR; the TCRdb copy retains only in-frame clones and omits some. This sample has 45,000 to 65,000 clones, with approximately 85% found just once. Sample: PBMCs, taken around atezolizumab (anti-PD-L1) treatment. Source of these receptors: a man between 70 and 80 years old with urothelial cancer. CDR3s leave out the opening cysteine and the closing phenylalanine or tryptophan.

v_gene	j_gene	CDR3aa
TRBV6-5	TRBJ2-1	ASRSYLDEQF
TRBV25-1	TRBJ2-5	ASSEVLAGQETQY
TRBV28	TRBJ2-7	ASRLAVLSYEQY
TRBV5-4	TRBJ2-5	ASSLRDKGVQETQY
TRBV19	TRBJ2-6	ASSMLGALVLT
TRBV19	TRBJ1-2	ASSTERNYGYT
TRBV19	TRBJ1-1	ASSKAGNLNTEAF
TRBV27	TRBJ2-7	ASSLFQGGYEQY
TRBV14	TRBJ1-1	ASSSWTGRTAEAF
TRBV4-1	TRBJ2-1	ASSQNPAEASGNDEQF
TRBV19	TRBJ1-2	ASSMRTPDGYT
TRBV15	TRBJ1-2	ATSRRGTGDGYT
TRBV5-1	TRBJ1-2	ASSPREANYGYT
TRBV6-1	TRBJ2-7	ASSPAGVPSYEQY
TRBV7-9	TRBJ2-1	ASSSGRGYNEQF
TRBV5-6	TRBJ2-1	ASSLTDRFFYNEQF
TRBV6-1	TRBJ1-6	ASSEATGGNSPLH
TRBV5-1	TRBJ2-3	ASSILGQGTDTQY
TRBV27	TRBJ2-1	ASTTAGGNEQF
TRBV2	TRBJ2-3	ASSEAGAY
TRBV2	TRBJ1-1	ASIQGGLNTEAF
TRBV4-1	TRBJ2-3	ASSRPGDRYAY
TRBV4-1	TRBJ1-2	ASSQDEDSNHYGYT
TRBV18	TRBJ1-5	ASSPSRAGQPQH
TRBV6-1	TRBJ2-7	ASSEVGLGVLAYEQY
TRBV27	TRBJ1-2	ASSMRQGVLYGYT
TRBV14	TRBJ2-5	ASSRLLATRETQY
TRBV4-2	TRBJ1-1	ASSRRTPATEAF
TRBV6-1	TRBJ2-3	ASSEAGGRLAGGRYAY
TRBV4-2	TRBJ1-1	ASSQDLTAVNTEAF
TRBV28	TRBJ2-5	ASSPGTGGGETQY
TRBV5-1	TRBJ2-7	ASSLPSSDEQY
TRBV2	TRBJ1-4	ASSERQGAGKLF
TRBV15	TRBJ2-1	ATSRDRAGTSSNEQF
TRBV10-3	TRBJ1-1	AISDRTGGNTEAF
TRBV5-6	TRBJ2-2	ASSSYRADGELF
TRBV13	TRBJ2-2	ASSLSRLPGELF
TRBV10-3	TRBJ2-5	AIMGTGASETQY
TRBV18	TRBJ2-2	ASSPRLADNTGELF
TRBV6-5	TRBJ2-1	ASRGTAPYNEQF
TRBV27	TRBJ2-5	ASSLASQETQY
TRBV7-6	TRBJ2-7	ASSITGGSYEQY